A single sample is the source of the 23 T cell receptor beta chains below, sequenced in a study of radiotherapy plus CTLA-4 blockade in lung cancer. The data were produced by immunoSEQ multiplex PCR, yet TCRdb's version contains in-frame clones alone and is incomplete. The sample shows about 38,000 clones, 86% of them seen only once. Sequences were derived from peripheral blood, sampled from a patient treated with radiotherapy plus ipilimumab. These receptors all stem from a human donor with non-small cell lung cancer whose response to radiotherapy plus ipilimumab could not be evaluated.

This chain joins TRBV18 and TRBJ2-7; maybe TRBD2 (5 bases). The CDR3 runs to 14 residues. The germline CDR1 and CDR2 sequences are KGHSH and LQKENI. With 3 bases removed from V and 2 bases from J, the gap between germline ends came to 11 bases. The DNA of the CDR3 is TGTGCCAGCTCACCTCGGGGAGCCACCTACGAGCAGTACTTC. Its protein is CASSPRGATYEQYF.

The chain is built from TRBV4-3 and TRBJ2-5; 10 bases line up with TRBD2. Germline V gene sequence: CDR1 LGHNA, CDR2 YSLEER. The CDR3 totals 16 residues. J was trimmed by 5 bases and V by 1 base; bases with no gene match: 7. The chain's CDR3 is CASSQGVAGGGETQYF. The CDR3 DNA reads TGCGCCAGCAGCCAAGGGGTAGCGGGGGGTGGGGAGACCCAGTACTTC.

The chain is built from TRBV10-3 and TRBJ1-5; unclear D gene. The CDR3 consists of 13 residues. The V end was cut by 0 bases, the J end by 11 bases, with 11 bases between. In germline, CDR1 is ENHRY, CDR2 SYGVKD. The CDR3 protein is CAISESRERSQHF. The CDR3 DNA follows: TGTGCCATCAGTGAGTCGAGAGAACGATCCCAGCATTTT.

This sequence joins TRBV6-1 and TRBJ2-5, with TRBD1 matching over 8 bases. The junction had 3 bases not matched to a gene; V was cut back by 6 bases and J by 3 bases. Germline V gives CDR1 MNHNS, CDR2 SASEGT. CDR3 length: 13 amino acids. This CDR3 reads CASRNRGEETQYF. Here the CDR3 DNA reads TGTGCCAGCAGAAACAGGGGGGAAGAGACCCAGTACTTC.

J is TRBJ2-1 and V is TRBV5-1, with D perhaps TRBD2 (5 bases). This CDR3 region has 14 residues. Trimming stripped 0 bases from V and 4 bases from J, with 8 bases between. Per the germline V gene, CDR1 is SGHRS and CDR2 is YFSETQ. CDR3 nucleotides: TGCGCCAGCAGCTTGGGAGGCGGGTACAATGAGCAGTTCTTC. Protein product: CASSLGGGYNEQFF.

The CDR3 DNA sequence: TGTGCCAGTAGTAGGACCCGGGACAGGGGGTCTACTGAAGCTTTCTTT. It codes for CASSRTRDRGSTEAFF. The chain has TRBV19 and TRBJ1-1, with TRBD1 matching 11 bases. Germline V CDR1 and CDR2: LNHDA, SQIVND (reference sequence). There are 16 residues in the CDR3. V lost 4 bases to trimming and J lost 5 bases; unmatched junction nucleotides: 9.

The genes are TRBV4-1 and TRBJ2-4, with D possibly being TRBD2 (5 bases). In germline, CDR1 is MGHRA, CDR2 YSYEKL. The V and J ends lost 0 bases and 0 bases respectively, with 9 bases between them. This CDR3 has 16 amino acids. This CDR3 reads CASSQDRDGAKNIQYF. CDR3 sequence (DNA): TGCGCCAGCAGCCAAGATCGGGATGGAGCCAAAAACATTCAGTACTTC.

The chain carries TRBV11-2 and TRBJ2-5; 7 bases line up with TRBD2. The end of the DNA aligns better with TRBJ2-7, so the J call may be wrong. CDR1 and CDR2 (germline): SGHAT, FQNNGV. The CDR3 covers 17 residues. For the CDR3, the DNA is TGTGCCAGCAGCTTAGAACTCAGCGGGATCCTCTCCTACGAGCAGTACTTC. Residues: CASSLELSGILSYEQYF.

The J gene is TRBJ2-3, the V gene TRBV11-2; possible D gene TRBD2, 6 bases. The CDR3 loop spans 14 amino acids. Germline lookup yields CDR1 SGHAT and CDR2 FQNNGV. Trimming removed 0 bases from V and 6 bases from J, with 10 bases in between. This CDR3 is CASSLEGGWDTQYF. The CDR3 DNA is TGTGCCAGCAGCTTAGAGGGGGGTTGGGATACGCAGTATTTT.

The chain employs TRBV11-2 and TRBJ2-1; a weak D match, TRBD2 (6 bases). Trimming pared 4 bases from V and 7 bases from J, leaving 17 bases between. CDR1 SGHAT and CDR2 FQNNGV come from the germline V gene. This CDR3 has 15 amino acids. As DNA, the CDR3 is TGTGCCAGCAGCTCTCCGGGACTCCAGCGGAATGAGCAGTTCTTC. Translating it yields CASSSPGLQRNEQFF. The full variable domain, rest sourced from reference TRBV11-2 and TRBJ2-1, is EAGVAQSPRYKIIEKRQSVAFWCNPISGHATLYWYQQILGQGPKLLIQFQNNGVVDDSQLPKDRFSAERLKGVDSTLKIQPAKLEDSAVYLCASSSPGLQRNEQFFGPGTRLTVL.

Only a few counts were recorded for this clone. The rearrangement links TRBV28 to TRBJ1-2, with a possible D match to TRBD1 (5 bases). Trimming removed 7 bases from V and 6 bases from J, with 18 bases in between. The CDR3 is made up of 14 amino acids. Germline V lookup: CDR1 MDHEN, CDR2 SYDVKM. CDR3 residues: CASIPGGGTNGYTF. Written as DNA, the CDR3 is TGTGCCAGCATCCCCGGCGGGGGAACAAATGGCTACACCTTC.

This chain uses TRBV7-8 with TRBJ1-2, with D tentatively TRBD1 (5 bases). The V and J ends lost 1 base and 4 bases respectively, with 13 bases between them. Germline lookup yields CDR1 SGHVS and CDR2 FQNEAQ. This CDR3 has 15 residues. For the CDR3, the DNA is TGTGCCAGCAGCTTAGGTGGGGGGGTGGCCTATGGCTACACCTTC. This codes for CASSLGGGVAYGYTF.

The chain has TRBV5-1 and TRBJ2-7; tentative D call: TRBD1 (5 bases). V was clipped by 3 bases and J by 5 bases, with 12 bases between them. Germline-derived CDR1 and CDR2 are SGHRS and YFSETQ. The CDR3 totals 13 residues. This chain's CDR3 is CASSSQGGHEQYF. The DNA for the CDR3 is TGCGCCAGCAGCTCCCAGGGTGGTCACGAGCAGTACTTC.

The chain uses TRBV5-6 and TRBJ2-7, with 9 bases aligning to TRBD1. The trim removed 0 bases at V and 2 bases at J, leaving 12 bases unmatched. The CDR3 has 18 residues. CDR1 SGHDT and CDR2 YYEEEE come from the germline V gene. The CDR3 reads CASSLESWTGVGAYEQYF. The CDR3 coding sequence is TGTGCCAGCAGCTTGGAGTCCTGGACAGGGGTTGGAGCCTACGAGCAGTACTTC.

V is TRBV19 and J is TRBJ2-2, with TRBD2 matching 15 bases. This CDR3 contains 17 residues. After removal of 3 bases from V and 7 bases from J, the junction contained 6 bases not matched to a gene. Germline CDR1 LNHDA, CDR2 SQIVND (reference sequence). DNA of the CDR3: TGTGCCAGTAGTATTAGGACTAGCGGGAGGGCCGGCGGGGAGCTGTTTTTT. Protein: CASSIRTSGRAGGELFF.

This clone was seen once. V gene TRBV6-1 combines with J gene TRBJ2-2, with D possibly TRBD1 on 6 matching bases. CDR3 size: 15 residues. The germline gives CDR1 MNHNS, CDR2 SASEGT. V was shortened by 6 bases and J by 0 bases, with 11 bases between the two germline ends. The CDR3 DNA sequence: TGTGCCAGCAGAAAACAGGGAACGAACACCGGGGAGCTGTTTTTT. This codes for CASRKQGTNTGELFF.

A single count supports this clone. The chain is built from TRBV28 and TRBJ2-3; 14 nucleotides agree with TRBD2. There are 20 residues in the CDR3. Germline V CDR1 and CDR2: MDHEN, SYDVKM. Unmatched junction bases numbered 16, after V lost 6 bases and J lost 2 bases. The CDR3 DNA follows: TGTGCCAGCAGCTCCCGGTGGGGGACTAGCGGGGGACAACACACAGATACGCAGTATTTT. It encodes CASSSRWGTSGGQHTDTQYF.

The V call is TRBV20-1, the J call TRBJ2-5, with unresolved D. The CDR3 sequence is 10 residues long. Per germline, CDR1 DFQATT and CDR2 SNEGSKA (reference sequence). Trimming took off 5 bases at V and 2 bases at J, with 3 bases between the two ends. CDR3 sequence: CSAEQETQYF. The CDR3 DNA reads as TGCAGTGCTGAGCAAGAGACCCAGTACTTC.

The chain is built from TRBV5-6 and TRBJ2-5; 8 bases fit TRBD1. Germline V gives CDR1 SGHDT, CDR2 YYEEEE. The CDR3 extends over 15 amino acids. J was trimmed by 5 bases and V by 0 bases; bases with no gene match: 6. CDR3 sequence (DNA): TGTGCCAGCAGCTTGGGACAGGGGAGATTGGAGACCCAGTACTTC. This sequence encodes CASSLGQGRLETQYF.

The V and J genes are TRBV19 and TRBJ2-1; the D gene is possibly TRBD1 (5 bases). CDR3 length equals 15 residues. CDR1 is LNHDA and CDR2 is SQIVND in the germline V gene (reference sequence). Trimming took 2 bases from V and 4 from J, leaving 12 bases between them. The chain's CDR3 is CASSILQGLYNEQFF. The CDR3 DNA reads TGTGCCAGTAGTATACTCCAGGGTCTTTACAATGAGCAGTTCTTC.

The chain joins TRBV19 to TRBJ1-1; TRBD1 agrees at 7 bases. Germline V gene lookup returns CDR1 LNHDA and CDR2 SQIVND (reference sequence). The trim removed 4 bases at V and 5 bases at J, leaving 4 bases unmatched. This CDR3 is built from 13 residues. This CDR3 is CASSKGQRTEAFF. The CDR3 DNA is TGTGCCAGTAGTAAGGGACAGAGGACTGAAGCTTTCTTT.

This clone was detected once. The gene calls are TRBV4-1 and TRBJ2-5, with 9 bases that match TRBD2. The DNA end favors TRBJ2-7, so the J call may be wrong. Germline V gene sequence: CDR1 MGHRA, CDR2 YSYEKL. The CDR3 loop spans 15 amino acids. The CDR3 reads CASSPLAGPTYEQYF. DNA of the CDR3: TGCGCCAGCAGCCCCCTAGCGGGACCAACCTACGAGCAGTACTTC.

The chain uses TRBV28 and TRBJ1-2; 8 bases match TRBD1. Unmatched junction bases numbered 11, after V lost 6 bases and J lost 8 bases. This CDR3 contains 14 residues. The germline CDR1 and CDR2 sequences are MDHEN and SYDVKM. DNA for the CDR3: TGTGCCAGCAGCGACCCCAGGGGGCGAGGAGGCTACACCTTC. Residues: CASSDPRGRGGYTF.